This TCR beta chain was profiled in a study of shared clonotypes between healthy human individuals. Study context: Each donor's CD4 naive and CD4 memory cells filled three plates apiece, CD8 naive two, and CD8 memory one. The study's findings and limits: Blood was the only sampled material, and tissue repertoires likely differ. Generally, naive subsets came out with larger estimated richness than memory subsets.

Method: immunoSEQ multiplex PCR; TCRdb's copy keeps in-frame clones and lacks some. The repertoire holds roughly 1,500,000 clones, with nearly 99% as singletons. Germline V lookup: CDR1 SQVTM, CDR2 ANQGSEA. V trimming: 6 bases; J trimming: 5 bases; junction bases outside the gene matches: 7. The CDR3 is 15 residues long. Note on this clone: What it binds is not known.

This TCR derives from a man aged 25 to 40 in good health. Sequences were obtained from naive CD4+ T cells sorted from blood. Specified subset: CD45RA+ positively selected. The gene calls are TRBV29-1 and TRBJ2-3, with TRBD2 matching over 14 bases. CDR3 region: CSVEGLAGVIDTQYF. The DNA for the CDR3 is TGCAGCGTGGAGGGACTAGCGGGAGTGATAGATACGCAGTATTTT.